This entry features one T cell receptor beta chain sequence. The antigen remains unidentified. The sample belongs to a study of cytomegalovirus exposure and HLA in healthy donors. The primer mix had 60 Vbeta and 13 Jbeta primers. Profiling relied on immunoSEQ multiplex PCR, and the TCRdb table lists in-frame clones only, not all of them. The sample gives about 190,000 clones, around 90% of which show up once; around 0.98% is in the top ten. General observations from the study: There was a cluster of highly shared sequence variants that was likely a sequencing artifact. Confirmation was obtained in vitro that a few CMV-associated chains are specific for CMV antigens.

Sequencing was performed on PBMCs. This TCR derives from a boy between 2 and 10 years old in good health and CMV-seronegative.

CDR3 sequence reads: CASSVSGPRTGELFF. Here the CDR3 DNA reads TGTGCCAGCAGCGTTTCCGGCCCTAGAACCGGGGAGCTGTTTTTT. The rearrangement links TRBV9 to TRBJ2-2; no definite D call. CDR3 size: 15 residues. CDR1 SGDLS and CDR2 YYNGEE come from the germline V gene. Trimming took 2 bases from V and 5 from J, leaving 13 bases between them.